In this sample, the clone carrying this T cell receptor beta chain turned up many times. There were TCR beta CDR3 regions amplified from RNA transcripts. The TCR CDR3 was amplified in a first-round RT-PCR using the HTBI primer set. TCRdb analysed the multiplex PCR reads with MiXCR anew, one entry per CDR3 protein. The sample lists about 610,000 distinct CDR3 sequences, approximately 15% occurring once. Each ophthalmopathy patient scored at least 3 on the Clinical Activity Score and at least 4 on NOSPECS grade, with duration under 3 months. Diagnostic assessment was based on clinical symptoms, serum thyroxine and TRAb, thyroid ultrasound and orbital computed tomography. The ends lost 4 bases at V and 3 bases at J; junction bases unmatched: 4. The V gene's germline CDR1 is SGHAT and CDR2 FQNNGV. The CDR3 contains 14 residues. This specimen belongs to a study of T cells in Graves' hyperthyroidism and ophthalmopathy.

The chain carries TRBV11-2 and TRBJ2-7, with 9 bases lining up with TRBD1. The receptor comes from a middle-aged woman with Graves' ophthalmopathy. Sequenced material: blood. The CDR3 DNA follows: TGTGCCAGCAGCTACCGGGACAGGGTCTACGAGCAGTACTTC. It translates to CASSYRDRVYEQYF.